This T cell receptor beta chain was found in a study of blood T cell repertoires in COVID-19. Generated by immunoSEQ multiplex PCR, the TCRdb table keeps only in-frame clones and is missing some. The table includes over 130,000 clones, approximately 83% detected once. Only one count was recorded for this clone. This CDR3 has 19 amino acids. Germline V gives CDR1 SGHTS, CDR2 YDEGEE. The junction had 13 bases not matched to a gene; V was cut back by 2 bases and J by 0 bases. This rearrangement joins TRBV5-8 to TRBJ2-1, with 8 nucleotides matching TRBD2. The source is a human donor in a cohort sampled during active COVID-19. Sequenced: peripheral blood. CDR3 sequence reads: CASSLVRGALHSSYNEQFF. CDR3 sequence (DNA): TGTGCCAGCAGCTTAGTGCGGGGGGCCCTCCATAGCTCCTACAATGAGCAGTTCTTC.